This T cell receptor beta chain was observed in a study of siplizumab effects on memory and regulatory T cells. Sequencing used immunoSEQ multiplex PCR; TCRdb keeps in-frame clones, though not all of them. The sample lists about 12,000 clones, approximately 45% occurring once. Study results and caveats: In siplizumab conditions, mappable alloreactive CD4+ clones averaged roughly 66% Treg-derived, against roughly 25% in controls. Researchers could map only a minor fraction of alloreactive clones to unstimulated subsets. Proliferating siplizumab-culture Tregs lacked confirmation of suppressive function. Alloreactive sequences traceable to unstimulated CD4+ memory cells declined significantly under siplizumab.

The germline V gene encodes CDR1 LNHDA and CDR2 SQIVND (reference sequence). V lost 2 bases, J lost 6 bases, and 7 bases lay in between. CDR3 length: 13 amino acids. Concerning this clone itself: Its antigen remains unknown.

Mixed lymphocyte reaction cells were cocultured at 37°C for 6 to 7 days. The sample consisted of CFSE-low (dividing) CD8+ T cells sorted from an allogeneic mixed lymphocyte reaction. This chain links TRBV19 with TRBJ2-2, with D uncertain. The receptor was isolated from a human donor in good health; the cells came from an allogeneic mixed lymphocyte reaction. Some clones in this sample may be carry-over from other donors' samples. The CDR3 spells CASSIWAAGELFF. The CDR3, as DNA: TGTGCCAGTAGTATATGGGCCGCCGGGGAGCTGTTTTTT.